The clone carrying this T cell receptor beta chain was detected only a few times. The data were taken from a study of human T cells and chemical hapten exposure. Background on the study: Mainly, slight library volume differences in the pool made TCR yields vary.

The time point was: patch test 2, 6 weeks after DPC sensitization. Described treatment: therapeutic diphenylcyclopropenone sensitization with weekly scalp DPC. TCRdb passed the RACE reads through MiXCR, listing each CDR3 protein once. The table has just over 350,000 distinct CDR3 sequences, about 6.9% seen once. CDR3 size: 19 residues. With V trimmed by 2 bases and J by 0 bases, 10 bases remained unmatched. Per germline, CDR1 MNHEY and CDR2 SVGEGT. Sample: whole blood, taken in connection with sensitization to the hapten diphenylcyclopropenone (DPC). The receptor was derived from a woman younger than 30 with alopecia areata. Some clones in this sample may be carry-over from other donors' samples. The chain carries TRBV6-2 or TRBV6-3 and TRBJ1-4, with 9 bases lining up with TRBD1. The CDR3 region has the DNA TGTGCCAGCAGTTACCCTACAGGGGGCCTTCCTGCAACTAATGAAAAACTGTTTTTT. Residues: CASSYPTGGLPATNEKLFF.